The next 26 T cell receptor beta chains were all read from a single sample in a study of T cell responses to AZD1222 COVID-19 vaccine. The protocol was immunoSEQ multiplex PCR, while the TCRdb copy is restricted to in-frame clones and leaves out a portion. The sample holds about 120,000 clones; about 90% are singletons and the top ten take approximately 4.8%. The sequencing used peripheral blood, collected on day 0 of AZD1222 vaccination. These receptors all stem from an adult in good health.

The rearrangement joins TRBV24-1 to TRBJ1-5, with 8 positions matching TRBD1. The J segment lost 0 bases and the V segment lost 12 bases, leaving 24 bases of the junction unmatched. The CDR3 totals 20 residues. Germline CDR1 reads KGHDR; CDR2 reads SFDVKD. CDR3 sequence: CARLGADVDRVSGSNQPQHF. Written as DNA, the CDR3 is TGTGCCCGCCTCGGGGCCGATGTGGACAGGGTCTCAGGTAGCAATCAGCCCCAGCATTTT.

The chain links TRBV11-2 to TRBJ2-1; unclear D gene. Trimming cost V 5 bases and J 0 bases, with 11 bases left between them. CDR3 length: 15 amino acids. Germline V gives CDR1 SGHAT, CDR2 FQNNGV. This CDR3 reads CASSQDPSSYNEQFF. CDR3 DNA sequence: TGTGCCAGCAGCCAGGACCCCAGCTCCTACAATGAGCAGTTCTTC. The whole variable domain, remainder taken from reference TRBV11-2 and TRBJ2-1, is EAGVAQSPRYKIIEKRQSVAFWCNPISGHATLYWYQQILGQGPKLLIQFQNNGVVDDSQLPKDRFSAERLKGVDSTLKIQPAKLEDSAVYLCASSQDPSSYNEQFFGPGTRLTVL.

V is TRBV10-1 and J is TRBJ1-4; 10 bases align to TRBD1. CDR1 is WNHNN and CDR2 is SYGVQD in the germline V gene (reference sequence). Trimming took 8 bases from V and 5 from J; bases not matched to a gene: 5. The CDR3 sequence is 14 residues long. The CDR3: CASYWTGGNEKLFF. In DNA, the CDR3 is TGCGCCAGCTATTGGACAGGGGGGAATGAAAAACTGTTTTTT.

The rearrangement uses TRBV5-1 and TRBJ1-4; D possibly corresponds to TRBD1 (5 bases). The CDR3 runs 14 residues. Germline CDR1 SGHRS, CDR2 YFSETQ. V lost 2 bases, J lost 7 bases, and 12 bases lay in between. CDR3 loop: CASSLGTGGEKLFF. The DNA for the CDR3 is TGCGCCAGCAGCTTAGGCACAGGAGGTGAAAAACTGTTTTTT.

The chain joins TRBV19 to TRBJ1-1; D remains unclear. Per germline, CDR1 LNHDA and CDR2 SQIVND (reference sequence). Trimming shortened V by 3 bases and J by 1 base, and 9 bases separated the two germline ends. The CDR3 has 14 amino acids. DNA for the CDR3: TGTGCCAGTAGTATGGTTATCCGGAACACTGAAGCTTTCTTT. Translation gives CASSMVIRNTEAFF.

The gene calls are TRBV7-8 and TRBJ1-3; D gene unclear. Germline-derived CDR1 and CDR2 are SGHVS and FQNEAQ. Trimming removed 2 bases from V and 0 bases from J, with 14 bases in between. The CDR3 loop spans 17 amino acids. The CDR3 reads CASSLNSGRVSGNTIYF. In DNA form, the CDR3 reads TGTGCCAGCAGCTTAAATAGTGGCCGGGTCTCTGGAAACACCATATATTTT.

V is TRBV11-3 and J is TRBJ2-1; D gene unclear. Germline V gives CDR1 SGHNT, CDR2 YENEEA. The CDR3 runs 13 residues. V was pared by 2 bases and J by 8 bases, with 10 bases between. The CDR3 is CASSLSRVDEQFF. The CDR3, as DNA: TGTGCCAGCAGCTTAAGTCGGGTCGATGAGCAGTTCTTC.

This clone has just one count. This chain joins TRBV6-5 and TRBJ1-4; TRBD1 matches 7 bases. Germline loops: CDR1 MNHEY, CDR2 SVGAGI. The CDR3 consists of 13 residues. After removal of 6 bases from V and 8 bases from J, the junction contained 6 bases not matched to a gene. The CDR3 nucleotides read TGTGCCAGCAGCGATCAAGGGGGCGAAAAACTGTTTTTT. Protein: CASSDQGGEKLFF.

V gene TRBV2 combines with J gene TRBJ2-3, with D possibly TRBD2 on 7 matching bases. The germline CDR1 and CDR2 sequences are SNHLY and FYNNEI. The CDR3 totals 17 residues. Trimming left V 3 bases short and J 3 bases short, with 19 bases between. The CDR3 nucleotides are TGTGCCAGCAGTGATGGGGGGGCGAGTGTTTTAACAGATACGCAGTATTTT. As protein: CASSDGGASVLTDTQYF.

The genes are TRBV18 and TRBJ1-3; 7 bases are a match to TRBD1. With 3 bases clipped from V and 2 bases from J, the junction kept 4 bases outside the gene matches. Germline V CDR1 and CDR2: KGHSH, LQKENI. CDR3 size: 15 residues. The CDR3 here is CASSPRTGTGNTIYF. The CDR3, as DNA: TGTGCCAGCTCACCTCGGACAGGCACTGGAAACACCATATATTTT.

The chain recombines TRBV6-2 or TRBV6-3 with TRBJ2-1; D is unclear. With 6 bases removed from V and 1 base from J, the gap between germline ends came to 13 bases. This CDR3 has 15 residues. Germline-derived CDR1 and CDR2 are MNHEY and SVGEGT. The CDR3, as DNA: TGTGCCAGCAGCCCATACGACGGTTCCTACAATGAGCAGTTCTTC. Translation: CASSPYDGSYNEQFF.

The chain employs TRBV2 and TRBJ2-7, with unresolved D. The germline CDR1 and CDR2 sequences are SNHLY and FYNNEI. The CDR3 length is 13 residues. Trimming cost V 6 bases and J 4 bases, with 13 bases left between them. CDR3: CASRSAYSYEQYF. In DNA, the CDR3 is TGTGCCAGCAGGTCAGCTTACAGTTACGAGCAGTACTTC.

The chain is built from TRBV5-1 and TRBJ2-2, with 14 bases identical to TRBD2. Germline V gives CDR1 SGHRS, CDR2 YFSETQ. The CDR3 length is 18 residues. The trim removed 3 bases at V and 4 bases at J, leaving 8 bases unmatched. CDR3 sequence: CASSSRLAGGTATGELFF. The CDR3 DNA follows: TGCGCCAGCAGCTCAAGACTAGCGGGGGGGACGGCCACCGGGGAGCTGTTTTTT. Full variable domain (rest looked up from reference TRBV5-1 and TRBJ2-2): KAGVTQTPRYLIKTRGQQVTLSCSPISGHRSVSWYQQTPGQGLQFLFEYFSETQRNKGNFPGRFSGRQFSNSRSEMNVSTLELGDSALYLCASSSRLAGGTATGELFFGEGSRLTVL.

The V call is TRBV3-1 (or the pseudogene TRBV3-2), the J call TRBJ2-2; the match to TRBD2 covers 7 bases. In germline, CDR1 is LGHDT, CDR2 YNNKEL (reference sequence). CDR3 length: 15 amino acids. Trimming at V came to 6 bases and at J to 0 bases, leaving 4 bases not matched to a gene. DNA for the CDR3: TGTGCCAGCAGGTCGGGGGGACCGAACACCGGGGAGCTGTTTTTT. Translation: CASRSGGPNTGELFF.

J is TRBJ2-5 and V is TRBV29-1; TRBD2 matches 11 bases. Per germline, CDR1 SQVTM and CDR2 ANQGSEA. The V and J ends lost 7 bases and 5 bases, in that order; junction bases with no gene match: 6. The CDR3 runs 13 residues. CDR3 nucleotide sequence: TGCAGCGGGCTGACTAGCGGGGACGAGACCCAGTACTTC. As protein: CSGLTSGDETQYF.

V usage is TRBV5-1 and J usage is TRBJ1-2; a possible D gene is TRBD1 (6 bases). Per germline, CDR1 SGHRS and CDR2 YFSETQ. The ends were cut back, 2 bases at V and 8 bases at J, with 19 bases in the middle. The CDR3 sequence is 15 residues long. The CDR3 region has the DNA TGCGCCAGCAGCTTACAGGGAAATGAAGTAAAAGGCTACACCTTC. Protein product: CASSLQGNEVKGYTF.

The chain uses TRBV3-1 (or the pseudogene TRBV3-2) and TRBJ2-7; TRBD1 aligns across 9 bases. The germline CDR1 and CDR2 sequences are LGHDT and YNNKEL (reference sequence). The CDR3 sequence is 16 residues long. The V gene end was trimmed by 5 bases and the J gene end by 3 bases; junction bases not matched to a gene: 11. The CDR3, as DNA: TGTGCCAGCAGCAGGACCGGGACAGGGTTGGTCTACGAGCAGTACTTC. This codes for CASSRTGTGLVYEQYF.

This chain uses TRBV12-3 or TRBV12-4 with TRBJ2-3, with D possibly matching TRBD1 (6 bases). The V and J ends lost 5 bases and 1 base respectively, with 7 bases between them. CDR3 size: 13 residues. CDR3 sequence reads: CASSRQGTDTQYF. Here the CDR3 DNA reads TGTGCCAGCAGTCGACAGGGCACAGATACGCAGTATTTT.

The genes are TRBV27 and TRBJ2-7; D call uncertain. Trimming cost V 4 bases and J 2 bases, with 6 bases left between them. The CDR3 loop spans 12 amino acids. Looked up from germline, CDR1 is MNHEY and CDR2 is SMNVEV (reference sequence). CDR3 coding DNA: TGTGCCAGCAGTTCCATCACCTACGAGCAGTACTTC. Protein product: CASSSITYEQYF.

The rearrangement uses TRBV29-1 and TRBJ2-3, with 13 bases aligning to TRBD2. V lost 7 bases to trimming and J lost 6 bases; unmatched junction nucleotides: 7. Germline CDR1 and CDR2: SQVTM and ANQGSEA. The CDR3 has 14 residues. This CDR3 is CSALAGGRADTQYF. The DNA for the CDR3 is TGCAGCGCACTAGCGGGGGGGCGGGCCGATACGCAGTATTTT.

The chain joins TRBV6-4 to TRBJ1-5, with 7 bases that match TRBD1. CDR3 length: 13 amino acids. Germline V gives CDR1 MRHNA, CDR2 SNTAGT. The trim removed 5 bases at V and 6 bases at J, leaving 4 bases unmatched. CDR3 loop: CASSRDSGQPQHF. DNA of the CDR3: TGTGCCAGCAGTCGGGACAGCGGTCAGCCCCAGCATTTT.

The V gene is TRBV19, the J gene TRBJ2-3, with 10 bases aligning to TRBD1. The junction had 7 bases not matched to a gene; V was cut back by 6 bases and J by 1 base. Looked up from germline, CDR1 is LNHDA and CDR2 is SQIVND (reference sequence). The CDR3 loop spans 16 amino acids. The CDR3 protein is CASSPWDRGGTDTQYF. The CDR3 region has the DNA TGTGCCAGTAGCCCTTGGGACAGGGGTGGCACAGATACGCAGTATTTT.

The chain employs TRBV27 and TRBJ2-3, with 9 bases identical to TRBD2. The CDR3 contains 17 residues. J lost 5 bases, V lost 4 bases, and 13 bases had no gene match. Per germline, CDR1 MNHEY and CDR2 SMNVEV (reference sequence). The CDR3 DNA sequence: TGTGCCAGCAGTTCAGGCCCCCGACTAGCGGTGGGAGATACGCAGTATTTT. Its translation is CASSSGPRLAVGDTQYF.

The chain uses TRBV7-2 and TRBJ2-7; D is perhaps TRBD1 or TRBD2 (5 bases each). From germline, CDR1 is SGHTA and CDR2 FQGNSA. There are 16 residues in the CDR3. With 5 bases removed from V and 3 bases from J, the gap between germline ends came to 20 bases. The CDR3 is CASSPIPGQGRYEQYF. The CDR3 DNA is TGTGCCAGCAGCCCTATTCCGGGGCAGGGTCGCTACGAGCAGTACTTC.

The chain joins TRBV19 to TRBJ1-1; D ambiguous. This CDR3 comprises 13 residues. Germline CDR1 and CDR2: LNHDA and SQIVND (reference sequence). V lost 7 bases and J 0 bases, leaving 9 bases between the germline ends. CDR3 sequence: CASTGIMNTEAFF. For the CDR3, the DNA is TGTGCCAGTACGGGGATAATGAACACTGAAGCTTTCTTT.

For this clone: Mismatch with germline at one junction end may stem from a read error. CDR3 nucleotide sequence: TGCGCCAGCAGTTTGGACGGACAGGGGACCGACGAGCAGTACTTC. The encoded protein is CASSLDGQGTDEQYF. The chain is built from TRBV5-1 and TRBJ2-7, with 9 bases matching TRBD1. There are 15 residues in the CDR3. Germline loops: CDR1 SGHRS, CDR2 YFSETQ.